This T cell receptor (beta chain) originates from a study of blood T cell repertoires in COVID-19. Study-level information: COVID-19 samples collected from the United States, Italy and Spain covered acute and convalescent phases.

Using immunoSEQ multiplex PCR, the repertoire was profiled, and TCRdb retains in-frame clones only, with some absent. This repertoire shows around 170,000 clones, 80% to 90% found once; its top ten account for 10% to 15%. The CDR3 length is 18 residues. From germline, CDR1 is WNHNN and CDR2 SYGVQD (reference sequence). V trimming: 6 bases; J trimming: 2 bases; junction bases outside the gene matches: 14. The count of this clone is one. The material sequenced was peripheral blood. This sequence joins TRBV10-1 and TRBJ2-3; 10 nucleotides agree with TRBD1. This receptor was identified in a woman older than 75 with COVID-19, enrolled during active disease. The CDR3, as DNA: TGCGCCAGCAGCAAGACAGGGGGCGAAAACCTAAACACAGATACGCAGTATTTT. This sequence encodes CASSKTGGENLNTDTQYF.